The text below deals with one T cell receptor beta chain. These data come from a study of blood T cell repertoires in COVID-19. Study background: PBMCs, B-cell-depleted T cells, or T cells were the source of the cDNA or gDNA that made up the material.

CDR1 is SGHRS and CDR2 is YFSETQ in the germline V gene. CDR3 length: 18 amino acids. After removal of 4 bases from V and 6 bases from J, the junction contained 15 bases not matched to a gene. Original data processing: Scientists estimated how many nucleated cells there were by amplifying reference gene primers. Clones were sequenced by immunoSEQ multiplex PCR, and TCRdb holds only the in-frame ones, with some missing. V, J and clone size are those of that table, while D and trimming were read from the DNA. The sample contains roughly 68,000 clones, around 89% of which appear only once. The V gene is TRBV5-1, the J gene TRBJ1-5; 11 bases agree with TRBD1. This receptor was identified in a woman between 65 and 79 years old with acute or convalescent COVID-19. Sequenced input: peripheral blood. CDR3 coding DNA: TGCGCCAGCAGCCCGGGAGGACAGGGGGCTCCCTGGGCTCAGCCCCAGCATTTT. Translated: CASSPGGQGAPWAQPQHF.